Shown below are 15 T cell receptor beta chains from a single sample sequenced in a study of tumor-infiltrating lymphocytes in primary liver carcinoma. Starting material of roughly 0.45 ug total RNA yielded TCR beta cDNA via a constant-region primer. Three-round nested multiplex PCR performed with slightly modified ARM-PCR produced the TCR beta libraries. With TRBV1-TRBV30 forward primers and a C-beta reverse primer, the first two PCR rounds were run for about 10 cycles each. TCRdb called the multiplex PCR reads again in MiXCR, with one record for every CDR3 protein. The table shows 300,000 to 400,000 distinct CDR3 sequences, with roughly 60% occurring only once. Unsorted whole blood served as the source of blood RNA, and germline DNA was extracted as well. The sample comprised peripheral blood. The receptors here all came from a man in his forties with primary liver carcinoma and hepatitis B virus infection.

This clonotype turned up a few times. The chain combines TRBV6-2 or TRBV6-3 with TRBJ2-7; no reliable D call. Germline V gives CDR1 MNHEY, CDR2 SVGEGT. The CDR3 is 14 residues long. V lost 4 bases, J lost 0 bases, and 10 bases lay in between. DNA for the CDR3: TGTGCCAGCAGTTTGGGCAGGAGCTCCTACGAGCAGTACTTC. Its protein product is CASSLGRSSYEQYF.

The chain links TRBV30 to TRBJ2-1; 12 nucleotides align to TRBD2. Germline trimming cut 3 bases from V and 15 bases from J; bases unmatched to any gene: 15. The CDR3 runs to 15 residues. Looked up from germline, CDR1 is GTSNPN and CDR2 is SVGIG (reference sequence). Here the CDR3 reads CAWSRRLAGDHGRFF. For the CDR3, the DNA is TGTGCCTGGAGCCGACGACTAGCGGGGGATCATGGGCGGTTCTTC.

Notes on this clonotype: At one of its ends the junction is not consistent with the germline gene, which may arise from a read error. The chain couples TRBV11-1 to TRBJ1-1, with D uncertain. Germline V CDR1 and CDR2: SGHAT, FQDESV (reference sequence). The CDR3 sequence is 15 residues long. CDR3 residues: CPSSFGQTLGTEAFF. The CDR3 region has the DNA TGCCCCAGCAGCTTCGGGCAGACCTTGGGGACTGAAGCTTTCTTT. Full variable domain (remainder filled in from reference TRBV11-1 and TRBJ1-1): EAEVAQSPRYKITEKSQAVAFWCDPISGHATLYWYRQILGQGPELLVQFQDESVVDDSQLPKDRFSAERLKGVDSTLKIQPAELGDSAMYLCPSSFGQTLGTEAFFGQGTRLTVV.

A note on this clonotype: An end of the junction does not agree with germline; a read error may underlie this. The gene calls are TRBV6-1 and TRBJ2-5, with D unresolved. CDR3 length: 11 residues. Germline CDR1 reads MNHNS; CDR2 reads SASEGT. This CDR3 is CANSESVTQYF. The DNA for the CDR3 is TGTGCCAACAGTGAATCGGTAACCCAGTACTTC.

In regard to this clonotype: A read error may explain this, as a much larger clone is one base away. J is TRBJ1-3 and V is TRBV6-6; D gene unclear. Germline assignment: CDR1 MNHNY and CDR2 SVGAGI (reference sequence). This CDR3 is 14 amino acids long. CDR3 loop: CASCYSESGNTIYF. As DNA, the CDR3 is TGTGCCAGCTGTTACTCGGAATCTGGAAACACCATATATTTT.

This clonotype was counted only a few times. This could be a read error, since a much larger clone is one nucleotide away. This chain links TRBV12-3 or TRBV12-4 with TRBJ2-3, with TRBD2 as a possible D gene (5 bases). The CDR3 totals 13 residues. In DNA form, the CDR3 reads TGTGCCAGCAGTAGGTCTAGCATAGATACGCAGTATTTT. Its translation: CASSRSSIDTQYF.

The chain employs TRBV6-2 or TRBV6-3 and TRBJ2-7; TRBD2 agrees at 7 bases. The germline CDR1 and CDR2 sequences are MNHEY and SVGEGT. The CDR3 runs to 13 residues. The junction had 5 bases not matched to a gene; V was cut back by 2 bases and J by 7 bases. CDR3 nucleotide sequence: TGTGCCAGCAGTTACGGGCCGCGGGAGGAGCAGTACTTC. Protein product: CASSYGPREEQYF.

With respect to this clonotype: Possible read error: a much larger clone is one base away. The CDR3, as DNA: TGCAACGTTGAACGGGCCGGGGGCAGGAAGGGTGAGCAGTTCTTC. Protein product: CNVERAGGRKGEQFF. The chain uses TRBV29-1 and TRBJ2-1; perhaps D is TRBD1 or TRBD2 (6 bases each). Germline loops: CDR1 SQVTM, CDR2 ANQGSEA. The CDR3 covers 15 residues.

As regards this clonotype: The limits of the CDR3 on the DNA are not certain, so only TCRdb's listed CDR3 is given. CDR3 sequence: CASSLDVAGGSNNF. V gene TRBV5-1 combines with J gene TRBJ2-5; TRBD2 is the table's D call, not checked against the DNA. The germline gives CDR1 SGHRS, CDR2 YFSETQ. Both ends counted, the CDR3 spans 14 residues.

A note on this clonotype: A much bigger clone sits one base away, suggesting this may be a read error. The CDR3 coding sequence is TGCAGCGGTGGAGGGACAGTCGGCACAGATAGGCAGTATTTT. Its protein product is CSGGGTVGTDRQYF. V and J are TRBV29-1 and TRBJ2-3, with a weak D call TRBD1 (7 bases). CDR3 length: 14 residues. Germline assignment: CDR1 SQVTM and CDR2 ANQGSEA.

As to this clonotype: This clone may be a read error of a much larger clone one base away. The rearrangement links TRBV12-3 or TRBV12-4 to TRBJ2-3; D uncertain. CDR3 length: 12 amino acids. Trimming removed 3 bases from V and 9 bases from J, with 10 bases in between. CDR3 protein: CASSLVHMTQYF. CDR3 bases: TGTGCCAGCAGTTTGGTCCACATGACGCAGTATTTT.

This clonotype was found a few times. The chain recombines TRBV25-1 with TRBJ2-5; D ambiguous. V lost 4 bases to trimming and J lost 4 bases, with 4 bases between them. CDR1 MGHDK and CDR2 SYGVNS come from the germline V gene. The CDR3 is 11 amino acids. The CDR3 DNA is TGTGCCAGCAGTGTTTTAGAGACCCAGTACTTC. This codes for CASSVLETQYF.

Comments on this clonotype: The conserved final phenylalanine or tryptophan is absent from the CDR3, which likely points to a read error. The gene calls are TRBV30 and TRBJ1-1, with D hard to call. CDR3 length: 10 amino acids. Trimming took 8 bases from V and 7 from J, leaving 11 bases between them. The germline V gene encodes CDR1 GTSNPN and CDR2 SVGIG (reference sequence). The CDR3 loop is CAIDRNEAFS. For the CDR3, the DNA is TGTGCCATAGACCGGAATGAAGCTTTCTCT.

This clonotype was counted a few times. The J gene is TRBJ2-2, the V gene TRBV10-3; TRBD1 is a possible D gene (7 bases). The CDR3 extends over 14 amino acids. V was trimmed by 4 bases and J by 6 bases, leaving 12 bases between them. CDR1 ENHRY and CDR2 SYGVKD come from the germline V gene. CDR3 coding DNA: TGTGCCATCAGTGTCCAGGGGGGTGCCGGGGAGCTGTTTTTT. Its translation is CAISVQGGAGELFF.

To note about this clonotype: At one end, the junction sequence differs from germline, possibly due to a read error. CDR3 sequence reads: CTSRLTSGTSETQYF. The CDR3 coding sequence is TGTACCAGCAGGCTGACTAGCGGGACTTCTGAGACCCAGTACTTT. This chain connects TRBV6-1 to TRBJ2-5; 11 nucleotides line up with TRBD2. CDR1 and CDR2 (germline): MNHNS, SASEGT. The length of the CDR3 is 15 residues.